The sequence of this T cell receptor (beta chain) was determined in a study of Tregs in tolerant kidney transplant recipients. V was cut by 4 bases and J by 7 bases, with 16 bases left in between. Germline V CDR1 and CDR2: SEHNR, FQNEAQ (reference sequence). This CDR3 is built from 14 residues. Remarks on this clone: Its antigen is still unknown.

Overall study results and limits: In tolerant patients, donor-specific Tregs outgrew total Tregs, suggesting antigen-driven expansion. Few patients were studied, so findings need validation in larger groups. Changing PCR primers prevented nucleotide comparison between some patients' samples.

The table came from immunoSEQ multiplex PCR; TCRdb's copy has only in-frame clones and leaves some out. Of 110,000 or so clones in the sample, 90% were seen once. CD4+CD25+CD127- Tregs, CD4+CD25- non-Tregs, CD4 and CD8 cells were sorted. This TCR came from a human donor who received a combined kidney and bone marrow transplant. Sample: CD4+ T cells from blood, taken before the transplant. The chain carries TRBV7-9 and TRBJ1-2; D unclear. CDR3 nucleotides: TGTGCCAGCAGCTCCTACCGCGTAGTTGCTGGCTACACCTTC. Its protein product is CASSSYRVVAGYTF.